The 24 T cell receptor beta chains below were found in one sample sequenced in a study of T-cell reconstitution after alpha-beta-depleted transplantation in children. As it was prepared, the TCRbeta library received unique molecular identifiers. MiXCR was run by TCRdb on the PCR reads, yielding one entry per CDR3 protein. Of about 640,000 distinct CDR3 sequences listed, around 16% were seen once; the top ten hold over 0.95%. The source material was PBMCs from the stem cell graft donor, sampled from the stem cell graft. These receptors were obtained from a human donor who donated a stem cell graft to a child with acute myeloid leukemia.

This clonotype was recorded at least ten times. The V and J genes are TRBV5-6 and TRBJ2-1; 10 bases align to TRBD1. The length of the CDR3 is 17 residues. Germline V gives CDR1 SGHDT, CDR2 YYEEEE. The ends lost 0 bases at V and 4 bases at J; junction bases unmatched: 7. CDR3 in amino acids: CASSLVSGTGVYNEQFF. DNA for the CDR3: TGTGCCAGCAGCTTGGTGAGCGGGACAGGGGTTTACAATGAGCAGTTCTTC.

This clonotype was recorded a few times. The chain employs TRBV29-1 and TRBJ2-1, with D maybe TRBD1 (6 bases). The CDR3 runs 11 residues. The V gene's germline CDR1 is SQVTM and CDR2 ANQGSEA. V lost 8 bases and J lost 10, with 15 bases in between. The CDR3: CSSEGVGEQFF. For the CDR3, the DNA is TGCAGCTCTGAGGGGGTAGGAGAGCAGTTCTTC.

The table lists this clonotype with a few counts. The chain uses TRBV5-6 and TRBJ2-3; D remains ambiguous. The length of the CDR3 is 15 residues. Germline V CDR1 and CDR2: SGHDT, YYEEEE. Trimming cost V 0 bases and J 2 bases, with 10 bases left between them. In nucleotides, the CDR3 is TGTGCCAGCAGCTTGGAGCTGGGCCCCACAGATACGCAGTATTTT. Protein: CASSLELGPTDTQYF.

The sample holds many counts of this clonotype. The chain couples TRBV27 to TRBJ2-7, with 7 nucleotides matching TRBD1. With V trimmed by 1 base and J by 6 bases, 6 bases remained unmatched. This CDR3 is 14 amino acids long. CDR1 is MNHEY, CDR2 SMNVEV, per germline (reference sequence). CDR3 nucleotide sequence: TGTGCCAGCAGTTTATTGGGGACAGCTCGCGAGCAGTACTTC. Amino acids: CASSLLGTAREQYF.

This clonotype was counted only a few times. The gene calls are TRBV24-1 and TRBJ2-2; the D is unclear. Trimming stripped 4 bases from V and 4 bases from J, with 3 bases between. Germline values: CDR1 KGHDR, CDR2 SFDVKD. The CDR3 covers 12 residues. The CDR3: CATSEGTGELFF. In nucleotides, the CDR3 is TGTGCCACCAGTGAAGGCACCGGGGAGCTGTTTTTT.

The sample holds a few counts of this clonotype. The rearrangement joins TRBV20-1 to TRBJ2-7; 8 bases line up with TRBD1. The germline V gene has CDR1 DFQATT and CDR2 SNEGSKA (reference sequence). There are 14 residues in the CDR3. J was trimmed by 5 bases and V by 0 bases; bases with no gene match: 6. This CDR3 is CSARETGARHEQYF. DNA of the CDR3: TGCAGTGCTAGAGAGACAGGGGCGAGGCACGAGCAGTACTTC.

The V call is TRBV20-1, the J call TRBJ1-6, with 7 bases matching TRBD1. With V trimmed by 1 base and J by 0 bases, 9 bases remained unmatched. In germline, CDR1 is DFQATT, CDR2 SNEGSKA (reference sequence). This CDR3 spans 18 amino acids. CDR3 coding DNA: TGCAGTGCTAGAGTCCTGGGACAGCGGAGCTCCTATAATTCACCCCTCCACTTT. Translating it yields CSARVLGQRSSYNSPLHF.

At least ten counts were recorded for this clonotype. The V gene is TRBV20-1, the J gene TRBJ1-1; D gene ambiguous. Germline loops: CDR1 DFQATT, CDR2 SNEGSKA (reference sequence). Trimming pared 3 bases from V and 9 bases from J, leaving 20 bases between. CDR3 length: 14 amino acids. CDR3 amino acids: CSARAALDLYQAFF. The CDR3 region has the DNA TGCAGTGCTAGGGCCGCGCTTGACCTATATCAAGCTTTCTTT.

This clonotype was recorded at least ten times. DNA for the CDR3: TGCAGTGCTCCGCCTACCCTTAGGGGCACAGATACGCAGTATTTT. Encoded protein: CSAPPTLRGTDTQYF. The gene calls are TRBV20-1 and TRBJ2-3; D gene unclear. Germline lookup yields CDR1 DFQATT and CDR2 SNEGSKA (reference sequence). The ends were cut back, 5 bases at V and 1 base at J, with 16 bases in the middle. The CDR3 runs to 15 residues.

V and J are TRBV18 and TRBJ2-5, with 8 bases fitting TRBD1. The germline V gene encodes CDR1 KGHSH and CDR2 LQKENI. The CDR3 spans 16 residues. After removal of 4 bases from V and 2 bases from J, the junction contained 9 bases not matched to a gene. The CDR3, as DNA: TGTGCCAGCTCACACCGGACAGGGACCTCTCAAGAGACCCAGTACTTC. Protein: CASSHRTGTSQETQYF. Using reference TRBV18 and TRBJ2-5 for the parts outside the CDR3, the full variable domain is NAGVMQNPRHLVRRRGQEARLRCSPMKGHSHVYWYRQLPEEGLKFMVYLQKENIIDESGMPKERFSAEFPKEGPSILRIQQVVRGDSAAYFCASSHRTGTSQETQYFGPGTRLLVL.

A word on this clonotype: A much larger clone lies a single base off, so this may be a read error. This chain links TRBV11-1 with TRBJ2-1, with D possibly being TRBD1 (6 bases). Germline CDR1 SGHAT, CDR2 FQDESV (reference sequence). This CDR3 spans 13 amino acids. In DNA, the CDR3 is TGTGCCAGCAGCTTAGCACAGGGCAATGAGCAGCTCTTC. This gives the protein CASSLAQGNEQLF.

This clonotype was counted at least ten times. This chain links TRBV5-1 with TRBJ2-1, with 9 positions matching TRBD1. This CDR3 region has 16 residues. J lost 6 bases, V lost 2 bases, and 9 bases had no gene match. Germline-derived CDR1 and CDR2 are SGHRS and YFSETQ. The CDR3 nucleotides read TGCGCCAGCAGCTTAGAACCGGGACAGGGTGCCAATGAGCAGTTCTTC. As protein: CASSLEPGQGANEQFF.

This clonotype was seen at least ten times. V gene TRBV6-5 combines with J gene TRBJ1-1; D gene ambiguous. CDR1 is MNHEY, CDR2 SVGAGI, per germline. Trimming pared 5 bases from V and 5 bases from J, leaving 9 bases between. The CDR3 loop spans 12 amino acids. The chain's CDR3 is CASSAQRTEAFF. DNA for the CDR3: TGTGCCAGCAGTGCCCAGCGAACTGAAGCTTTCTTT.

CDR3 nucleotides: TGTGCCAGCAGCCAAACGCGGGACAGGGGCTACGAGCAGTACTTC. Protein sequence: CASSQTRDRGYEQYF. The rearrangement links TRBV21-1 to TRBJ2-7; the DNA was not compared with TRBD1, the D call given in the table. TRBV21-1 counts as a pseudogene. The CDR3 covers 15 residues.

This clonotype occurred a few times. CDR3 in amino acids: CSAPPGASTDTQYF. The CDR3 nucleotides are TGCAGTGCTCCTCCGGGGGCCTCCACAGATACGCAGTATTTT. The chain is built from TRBV20-1 and TRBJ2-3; D is possibly TRBD1 or TRBD2 (6 bases each). CDR1 and CDR2 (germline): DFQATT, SNEGSKA (reference sequence). The CDR3 has 14 residues. Deletions cut 5 bases from V and 2 bases from J, with 14 bases between.

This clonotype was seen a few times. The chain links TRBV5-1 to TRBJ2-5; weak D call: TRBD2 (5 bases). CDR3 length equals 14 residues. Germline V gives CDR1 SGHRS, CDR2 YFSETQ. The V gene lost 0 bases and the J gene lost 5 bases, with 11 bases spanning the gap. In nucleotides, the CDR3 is TGCGCCAGCAGCTTGGCCGGGATATCCGAGACCCAGTACTTC. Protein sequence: CASSLAGISETQYF. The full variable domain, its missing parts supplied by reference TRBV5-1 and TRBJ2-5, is KAGVTQTPRYLIKTRGQQVTLSCSPISGHRSVSWYQQTPGQGLQFLFEYFSETQRNKGNFPGRFSGRQFSNSRSEMNVSTLELGDSALYLCASSLAGISETQYFGPGTRLLVL.

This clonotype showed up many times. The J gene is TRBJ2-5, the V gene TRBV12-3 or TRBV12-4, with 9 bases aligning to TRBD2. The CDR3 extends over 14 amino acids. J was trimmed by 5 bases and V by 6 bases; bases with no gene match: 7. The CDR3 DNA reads TGTGCCAGCAGCGGGACTAGCACTCAGGAGACCCAGTACTTC. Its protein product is CASSGTSTQETQYF.

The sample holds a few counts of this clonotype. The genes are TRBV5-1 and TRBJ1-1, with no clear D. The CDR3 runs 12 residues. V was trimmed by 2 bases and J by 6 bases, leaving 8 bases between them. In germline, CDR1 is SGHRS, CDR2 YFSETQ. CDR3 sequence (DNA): TGCGCCAGCAGCTTCCTTGGCCCTGAAGCTTTCTTT. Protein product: CASSFLGPEAFF.

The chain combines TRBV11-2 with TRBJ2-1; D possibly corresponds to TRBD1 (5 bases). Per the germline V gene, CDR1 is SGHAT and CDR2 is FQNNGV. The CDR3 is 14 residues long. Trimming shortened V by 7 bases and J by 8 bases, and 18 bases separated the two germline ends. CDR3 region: CASTYQKGWDEQFF. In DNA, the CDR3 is TGTGCCAGCACCTACCAAAAGGGGTGGGATGAGCAGTTCTTC. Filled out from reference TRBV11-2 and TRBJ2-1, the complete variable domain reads EAGVAQSPRYKIIEKRQSVAFWCNPISGHATLYWYQQILGQGPKLLIQFQNNGVVDDSQLPKDRFSAERLKGVDSTLKIQPAKLEDSAVYLCASTYQKGWDEQFFGPGTRLTVL.

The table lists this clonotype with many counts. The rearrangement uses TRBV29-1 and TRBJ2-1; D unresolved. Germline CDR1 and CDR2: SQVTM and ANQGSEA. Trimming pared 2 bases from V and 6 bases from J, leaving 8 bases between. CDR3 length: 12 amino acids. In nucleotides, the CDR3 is TGCAGCGTTGAACGACCCCCCAATGAGCAGTTCTTC. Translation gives CSVERPPNEQFF.

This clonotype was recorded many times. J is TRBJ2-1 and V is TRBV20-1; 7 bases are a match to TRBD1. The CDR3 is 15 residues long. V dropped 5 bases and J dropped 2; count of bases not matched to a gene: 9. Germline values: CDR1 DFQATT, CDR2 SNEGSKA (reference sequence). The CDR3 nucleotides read TGCAGTGCTGGACAGGCGGCTTCCCCCTACAATGAGCAGTTCTTC. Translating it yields CSAGQAASPYNEQFF.

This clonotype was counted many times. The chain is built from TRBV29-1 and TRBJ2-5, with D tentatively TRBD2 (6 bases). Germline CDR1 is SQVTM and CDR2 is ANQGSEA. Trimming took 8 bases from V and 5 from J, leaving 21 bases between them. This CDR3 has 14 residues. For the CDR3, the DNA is TGCAGCCTAACATGGGGCCAGGGAGGCGAGACCCAGTACTTC. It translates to CSLTWGQGGETQYF.

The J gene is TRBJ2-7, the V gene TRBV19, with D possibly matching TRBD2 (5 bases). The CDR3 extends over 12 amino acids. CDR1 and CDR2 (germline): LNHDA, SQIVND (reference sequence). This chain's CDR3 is CASSLRTYPRNV. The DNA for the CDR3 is TGTGCCAGTAGCCTCCGGACTTACCCAAGGAACGTC.

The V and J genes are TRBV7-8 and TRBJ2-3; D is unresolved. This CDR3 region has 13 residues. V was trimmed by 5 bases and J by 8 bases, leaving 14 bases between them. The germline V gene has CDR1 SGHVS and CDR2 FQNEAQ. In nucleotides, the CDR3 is TGTGCCAGCAGCGCAACGTCTGGGTCTACGCAGTATTTT. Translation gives CASSATSGSTQYF.